This record concerns one T cell receptor beta chain sequence. Measured with immunoSEQ multiplex PCR; TCRdb has only the in-frame clones, and not every one. The data contain over 10,000 clones, roughly 69% of them singletons. This CDR3 region has 13 residues. Germline V lookup: CDR1 MNHEY, CDR2 SVGAGI. V was clipped by 7 bases and J by 1 base, with 8 bases between them. The record originates from a study of neoadjuvant anti-PD-1 for oral cavity cancer. The TCR comes from a person between 40 and 85 years old with oral cavity squamous cell carcinoma. Sequencing used PBMCs, obtained before nivolumab (anti-PD-1) treatment. The chain is built from TRBV6-5 and TRBJ2-1; D might be TRBD2 (6 bases). The CDR3 nucleotides read TGTGCCAGCACTGCGGGATCCTACAATGAGCAGTTCTTC. This gives the protein CASTAGSYNEQFF.